Listed here is a single T cell receptor (beta chain). The source of the sample is a study of response to subunit inactivated influenza vaccine. TCRdb passed the RT-PCR reads through MiXCR, listing each CDR3 protein once. The data show 250,000 to 350,000 distinct CDR3 sequences, with 22% seen just once and approximately 10% held by the top ten. Here the sequenced sample was PBMCs from blood, taken about 19 months after vaccination. The TCR comes from a man between 50 and 70 years old who received an inactivated influenza vaccine.

The CDR3 here is CSASSLAVLQETQYF. CDR3 DNA sequence: TGCAGTGCTAGCTCCCTGGCAGTATTGCAAGAGACCCAGTACTTC. The chain joins TRBV20-1 to TRBJ2-5; D not resolved. Trimming cost V 3 bases and J 2 bases, with 16 bases left between them. Germline V gene lookup returns CDR1 DFQATT and CDR2 SNEGSKA (reference sequence). CDR3 length: 15 amino acids.